These 24 T cell receptor beta chains share one sample of origin, sequenced in a study of blood T cell repertoires in COVID-19. This table comes from immunoSEQ multiplex PCR, and its TCRdb copy is limited to in-frame clones, with some not included. The sample holds 55,000 to 65,000 clones, approximately 75% seen once. The sequenced sample consisted of peripheral blood. All receptors derive from a man in his sixties with COVID-19, enrolled during active disease.

The rearrangement links TRBV9 to TRBJ2-3; TRBD2 is a possible D gene (6 bases). The CDR3 runs to 15 residues. Germline V lookup: CDR1 SGDLS, CDR2 YYNGEE. Trimming left V 3 bases short and J 3 bases short, with 14 bases between. The CDR3 loop reads CASSASSELTDTQYF. CDR3 DNA: TGTGCCAGCAGCGCCTCTAGCGAGTTGACAGATACGCAGTATTTT.

This chain connects TRBV5-4 to TRBJ1-6; 7 positions match TRBD1. The J segment lost 0 bases and the V segment lost 3 bases, leaving 3 bases of the junction unmatched. From germline, CDR1 is SGHNT and CDR2 YYREEE (reference sequence). This CDR3 comprises 16 residues. The DNA for the CDR3 is TGTGCCAGCAGCTCGGGACAGCCCTCCTATAATTCACCCCTCCACTTT. Translation gives CASSSGQPSYNSPLHF. Filled out from reference TRBV5-4 and TRBJ1-6, the complete variable domain reads ETGVTQSPTHLIKTRGQQVTLRCSSQSGHNTVSWYQQALGQGPQFIFQYYREEENGRGNFPPRFSGLQFPNYSSELNVNALELDDSALYLCASSSGQPSYNSPLHFGNGTRLTVT.

This clone has just one count. V is TRBV30 and J is TRBJ2-5, with 10 bases that match TRBD1. Trimming took 4 bases from V and 7 from J; bases not matched to a gene: 12. Germline CDR1 reads GTSNPN; CDR2 reads SVGIG (reference sequence). The CDR3 covers 15 residues. The chain's CDR3 is CAWNLGTGADGTQYF. For the CDR3, the DNA is TGTGCCTGGAATCTGGGGACAGGGGCCGATGGGACCCAGTACTTC.

The chain couples TRBV2 to TRBJ1-1; 8 bases line up with TRBD1. The germline CDR1 and CDR2 sequences are SNHLY and FYNNEI. The CDR3 runs 12 residues. With V trimmed by 8 bases and J by 11 bases, 10 bases remained unmatched. CDR3: CASVSLSGGAFF. The CDR3 region has the DNA TGTGCCAGCGTCTCCTTATCAGGGGGCGCTTTCTTT.

This clone was seen just once. The rearrangement links TRBV6-5 to TRBJ2-7; perhaps TRBD1 as D (6 bases). This CDR3 is built from 12 residues. V lost 7 bases, J lost 6 bases, and 13 bases lay in between. Germline V lookup: CDR1 MNHEY, CDR2 SVGAGI. CDR3 sequence (DNA): TGTGCCAGCACAGGGGAACGGGCCGAGCAGTACTTC. Protein sequence: CASTGERAEQYF.

This clone was observed a single time. The chain recombines TRBV6-5 with TRBJ2-3; TRBD2 matches 9 bases. CDR3 length: 14 amino acids. J lost 1 base, V lost 6 bases, and 2 bases had no gene match. Looked up from germline, CDR1 is MNHEY and CDR2 is SVGAGI. The CDR3 DNA is TGTGCCAGCAGCAGGACTAGCGGCACAGATACGCAGTATTTT. This translates into CASSRTSGTDTQYF.

This clone was seen only a few times. This chain uses TRBV18 with TRBJ2-1; 10 bases match TRBD1. The CDR3 has 15 residues. The germline V gene has CDR1 KGHSH and CDR2 LQKENI. With 4 bases clipped from V and 6 bases from J, the junction kept 6 bases outside the gene matches. The CDR3 DNA sequence: TGTGCCAGCTCACAGGGGACAGGGGCGGTCAATGAGCAGTTCTTC. Translating gives CASSQGTGAVNEQFF.

The chain links TRBV5-1 to TRBJ2-7; TRBD1 matches 8 bases. CDR1 is SGHRS, CDR2 YFSETQ, per germline. Germline trimming cut 0 bases from V and 3 bases from J; bases unmatched to any gene: 2. CDR3 size: 14 residues. In nucleotides, the CDR3 is TGCGCCAGCAGCTTGGACAGGGGGAGCTACGAGCAGTACTTC. Translating gives CASSLDRGSYEQYF.

This clone was seen once. The chain is built from TRBV2 and TRBJ2-3, with TRBD2 as a possible D gene (6 bases). Looked up from germline, CDR1 is SNHLY and CDR2 is FYNNEI. CDR3 length: 14 residues. Trimming removed 6 bases at V and 0 bases at J, with 10 bases between. CDR3 in DNA: TGTGCCAGCAGGGGGGGACCCAGCACAGATACGCAGTATTTT. This translates into CASRGGPSTDTQYF.

The table lists this clone with a count of one. The chain recombines TRBV6-5 with TRBJ1-3; D is perhaps TRBD1 (6 bases). The germline V gene has CDR1 MNHEY and CDR2 SVGAGI. CDR3 size: 15 residues. V dropped 0 bases and J dropped 3 bases, with 9 bases sitting between them. The CDR3 spells CASSYSQGHGNTIYF. The CDR3 DNA reads TGTGCCAGCAGTTACTCGCAGGGGCATGGAAACACCATATATTTT.

The V gene is TRBV7-9, the J gene TRBJ1-5; tentatively, D is TRBD1 (6 bases). The CDR3 runs to 16 residues. The germline V and J ends were trimmed by 5 bases and 3 bases, with 17 bases remaining between them. The germline V gene has CDR1 SEHNR and CDR2 FQNEAQ (reference sequence). CDR3 amino acids: CASSRHQGTHNQPQHF. In DNA form, the CDR3 reads TGTGCCAGCAGCCGCCACCAGGGGACGCACAATCAGCCCCAGCATTTT. Full variable domain (missing parts from reference TRBV7-9 and TRBJ1-5): DTGVSQNPRHKITKRGQNVTFRCDPISEHNRLYWYRQTLGQGPEFLTYFQNEAQLEKSRLLSDRFSAERPKGSFSTLEIQRTEQGDSAMYLCASSRHQGTHNQPQHFGDGTRLSIL.

The chain links TRBV1 to TRBJ2-3; the table names TRBD2, a call not compared with the DNA. TRBV1 is marked as a pseudogene. The CDR3 is 15 residues long. The CDR3: CTSSRLAGGADTQYF. The CDR3 DNA is TGCACCAGCAGCCGACTAGCGGGAGGTGCAGATACGCAGTATTTT.

This chain joins TRBV6-5 and TRBJ1-5, with D possibly matching TRBD1 (6 bases). The CDR3 is 15 residues long. Per germline, CDR1 MNHEY and CDR2 SVGAGI. V lost 3 bases, J lost 5 bases, and 14 bases lay in between. This CDR3 reads CASSYGGGRDQPQHF. In nucleotides, the CDR3 is TGTGCCAGCAGTTATGGGGGGGGGCGGGATCAGCCCCAGCATTTT.

The rearrangement links TRBV12-3 or TRBV12-4 to TRBJ2-5, with TRBD2 identical over 7 bases. Unmatched junction bases numbered 5, after V lost 3 bases and J lost 7 bases. The CDR3 sequence is 13 residues long. CDR3 in amino acids: CASSFAGVRTQYF. The CDR3 coding sequence is TGTGCCAGCAGTTTTGCGGGGGTACGGACCCAGTACTTC.

In this sample, this clone turned up once. The genes are TRBV7-8 and TRBJ2-3, with 11 bases aligning to TRBD2. The V segment lost 5 bases and the J segment 5 bases; nucleotides outside the gene matches: 9. Germline CDR1 is SGHVS and CDR2 is FQNEAQ. This CDR3 contains 16 residues. CDR3 DNA: TGTGCCAGCAGCATTGTAGCGGGGGGGCCTGGAGATACGCAGTATTTT. Residues: CASSIVAGGPGDTQYF.

This chain joins TRBV9 and TRBJ2-5; D is undetermined. The V end was cut by 3 bases, the J end by 5 bases, with 8 bases between. The CDR3 extends over 12 amino acids. Germline V gives CDR1 SGDLS, CDR2 YYNGEE. Here the CDR3 DNA reads TGTGCCAGCAGCGGGCCCGGGGAGACCCAGTACTTC. Translated: CASSGPGETQYF.

This clone was found many times. The V and J genes are TRBV6-5 and TRBJ2-7; D might be TRBD1 (6 bases). Trimming shortened V by 5 bases and J by 2 bases, and 13 bases separated the two germline ends. The CDR3 spans 14 residues. The germline CDR1 and CDR2 sequences are MNHEY and SVGAGI. The CDR3 loop reads CASSKTGITYEQYF. In DNA form, the CDR3 reads TGTGCCAGCAGTAAGACAGGAATTACCTACGAGCAGTACTTC.

The chain combines TRBV5-6 with TRBJ2-3, with TRBD1 matching 9 bases. The CDR3 loop spans 15 amino acids. Germline V lookup: CDR1 SGHDT, CDR2 YYEEEE. J lost 3 bases, V lost 2 bases, and 4 bases had no gene match. The CDR3 DNA is TGTGCCAGCAGCTTCGGACAGGGGTGGACAGATACGCAGTATTTT. Its translation: CASSFGQGWTDTQYF. Variable domain in full (rest from reference TRBV5-6 and TRBJ2-3): DAGVTQSPTHLIKTRGQQVTLRCSPKSGHDTVSWYQQALGQGPQFIFQYYEEEERQRGNFPDRFSGHQFPNYSSELNVNALLLGDSALYLCASSFGQGWTDTQYFGPGTRLTVL.

The chain uses TRBV7-9 and TRBJ2-7, with 9 bases identical to TRBD2. Germline assignment: CDR1 SEHNR and CDR2 FQNEAQ (reference sequence). The CDR3 sequence is 16 residues long. Trimming took 5 bases from V and 5 from J; bases not matched to a gene: 13. The CDR3: CASSPRGIAGAHEQYF. In DNA form, the CDR3 reads TGTGCCAGCAGCCCCCGGGGAATAGCGGGAGCCCACGAGCAGTACTTC.

The rearrangement uses TRBV5-4 and TRBJ1-3; D unresolved. The CDR3 is made up of 15 amino acids. Germline values: CDR1 SGHNT, CDR2 YYREEE (reference sequence). With 3 bases removed from V and 0 bases from J, the gap between germline ends came to 10 bases. The CDR3 nucleotides read TGTGCCAGCAGCTCGTTTGGCGGCTCTGGAAACACCATATATTTT. It translates to CASSSFGGSGNTIYF.

The CDR3 sequence: CAIRKANLNTEAFF. For the CDR3, the DNA is TGTGCCATCAGGAAAGCGAATCTGAACACTGAAGCTTTCTTT. This chain links TRBV10-3 with TRBJ1-1, with D unresolved. From germline, CDR1 is ENHRY and CDR2 SYGVKD. The V and J ends lost 6 bases and 0 bases respectively, with 11 bases between them. This CDR3 is built from 14 residues.

The chain has TRBV19 and TRBJ1-1, with D uncertain. V gave up 7 bases and J gave up 3 bases, with 15 bases separating them. CDR1 and CDR2 from the germline V gene are LNHDA and SQIVND (reference sequence). This CDR3 has 14 amino acids. The CDR3 here is CASIDHSLDTEAFF. The CDR3 DNA reads as TGTGCCAGTATCGATCACAGCTTGGACACTGAAGCTTTCTTT.

The sample holds a few counts of this clone. V is TRBV25-1 and J is TRBJ2-1; no definite D call. Trimming removed 3 bases from V and 4 bases from J, with 7 bases in between. The CDR3 loop spans 13 amino acids. Per germline, CDR1 MGHDK and CDR2 SYGVNS. This CDR3 is CASSDTIYNEQFF. The CDR3 nucleotides are TGTGCCAGCAGTGATACTATATACAATGAGCAGTTCTTC.

This clone was observed once. This chain connects TRBV2 to TRBJ1-6; D is unresolved. The CDR3 has 15 amino acids. Germline values: CDR1 SNHLY, CDR2 FYNNEI. V lost 7 bases and J 7 bases, leaving 17 bases between the germline ends. The CDR3 spells CASNEMGTLNSPLHF. CDR3 DNA: TGTGCCAGCAACGAAATGGGCACCTTAAATTCACCCCTCCACTTT.